Listed below are T cell receptor beta chains from one sample, sequenced in a study of CD8 T cells in Susac syndrome. Each CDR3 protein is one row after TCRdb ran MiXCR on the immunoSEQ multiplex PCR reads. This table holds about 210,000 distinct CDR3 sequences, 90% to 95% found once. The sample taken for sequencing was CD4+ T cells from PBMCs. These receptor sequences come from a human donor in good health. Both conserved end residues are part of each CDR3. The D gene is left open where the match is weak. Only some rows state a clone size, as once, few, many or a class for expanded clones.

J gene,D gene,V gene,clone size,CDR3 length,CDR3 DNA,CDR3 protein
TRBJ2-7,.,TRBV3-1,.,15,TGTGCCAGCAGCCAAATGGCGGTCTATTCCTACGAGCAGTACTTC,CASSQMAVYSYEQYF
TRBJ1-2,.,TRBV27,.,15,TGTGCCAGCAGTTTAACGAAAGGACCTAACTATGGCTACACCTTC,CASSLTKGPNYGYTF
TRBJ1-4,.,TRBV20-1,.,14,TGCAGTGCTAAAGTGGGGGTATCTAATGAAAAACTGTTTTTT,CSAKVGVSNEKLFF
TRBJ1-2,.,TRBV25-1,.,14,TGTGCCAGCATTGCTTCGGGGGGGCCTCTTGGCTACACCTTC,CASIASGGPLGYTF
TRBJ2-7,.,TRBV3-1,.,13,TGTGCCAGCAGCTTAGGTCGGGGGAACGAGCAGTACTTC,CASSLGRGNEQYF
TRBJ1-2,.,TRBV4-1,.,13,TGCGCCAGCAGCCAAGTCCCAGGGAATGGCTACACCTTC,CASSQVPGNGYTF
TRBJ2-1,TRBD2,TRBV5-4,.,17,TGTGCCAGCAGCCACAATCGTTTCGGGAGGGATTTGAATGAGCAGTTCTTC,CASSHNRFGRDLNEQFF
TRBJ2-1,.,TRBV20-1,.,15,TGCAGTGCTCCCGACCGCTGGAGCTCCTACAATGAGCAGTTCTTC,CSAPDRWSSYNEQFF
TRBJ2-7,.,TRBV20-1,.,12,TGCAGTGCTTCGACTTTTACCTACGAGCAGTACTTC,CSASTFTYEQYF
TRBJ2-3,.,TRBV29-1,.,10,TGCAGCGTTGAGAGCCCTCCGCAGTATTTT,CSVESPPQYF
TRBJ2-5,.,TRBV20-1,.,15,TGCAGTGCTCCGGAGGGGGGGCCCGCCCAAGAGACCCAGTACTTC,CSAPEGGPAQETQYF
TRBJ2-1,.,TRBV2,once,10,TGTGCCAGCAGTAGAAATGAGCAGTTCTTC,CASSRNEQFF
TRBJ2-3,.,TRBV24-1,.,16,TGTGCCACCAGTGATTCAGGCACGGGGGGCGCAGATACGCAGTATTTT,CATSDSGTGGADTQYF
TRBJ2-2,.,TRBV29-1,.,14,TGCAGCGTTCGTCTGGGTGGGAACACCGGGGAGCTGTTTTTT,CSVRLGGNTGELFF
TRBJ2-1,TRBD1,TRBV6-6,.,13,TGTGCCAGCAGCGGACAGGGTCTCGATGAGCAGTTCTTC,CASSGQGLDEQFF
TRBJ2-6,.,TRBV3-1,once,16,TGTGCCAGCAGCCAAGATGGAACGTCCGGGGCCAACGTCCTGACTTTC,CASSQDGTSGANVLTF
TRBJ2-2,.,TRBV5-1,.,13,TGCGCCAGCAGATGGTCGGCTACCGGGGAGCTGTTTTTT,CASRWSATGELFF
TRBJ2-5,TRBD1,TRBV2,.,14,TGTGCCAGCAGTGAAGGCCAGGGGGAAGAGACCCAGTACTTC,CASSEGQGEETQYF
TRBJ1-2,.,TRBV30,.,12,TGTGCCTGGAGTGTGTACAGGGAGCGCTACACCTTC,CAWSVYRERYTF
TRBJ2-2,.,TRBV2,.,17,TGTGCCAGCAGTGAGAACACAGGGGGTAGCGGGGCCGGGGAGCTGTTTTTT,CASSENTGGSGAGELFF
TRBJ2-3,TRBD1,TRBV18,once,13,TGTGCCAGCTCACCAGCAGGGACAGCGACGCAGTATTTT,CASSPAGTATQYF
TRBJ1-6,TRBD1,TRBV5-4,.,15,TGTGCCAGCAGCTTACAACAACAGGGGTTCTCACCCCTCCACTTT,CASSLQQQGFSPLHF
TRBJ2-1,.,TRBV20-1,.,14,TGCAGTGCTAATCCCAGGGGATCCTACAATGAGCAGTTCTTC,CSANPRGSYNEQFF
TRBJ2-5,TRBD2,TRBV7-9,.,16,TGTGCCAGCAGCCCGCCCAGGGCTAGCGGCCAAGAGACCCAGTACTTC,CASSPPRASGQETQYF
TRBJ2-1,.,TRBV23-1,.,18,TGCGCCAGCAGTCAAGAGGAGGGGGCGCGCCCCTACTACAATGAGCAGTTCTTC,CASSQEEGARPYYNEQFF
TRBJ2-6,.,TRBV28,.,15,TGTGCCAGCAGTACCGGGGGCTCTGGGGCCAACGTCCTGACTTTC,CASSTGGSGANVLTF
TRBJ2-3,.,TRBV13,.,15,TGTGCCAGCAGCTCGCCCCAGTCGCCCACAGATACGCAGTATTTT,CASSSPQSPTDTQYF
TRBJ1-6,.,TRBV3-1,.,14,TGTGCCAGCAGCCAAGGAGGGCTATATTCACCCCTCCACTTT,CASSQGGLYSPLHF
TRBJ2-7,TRBD1,TRBV27,.,15,TGTGCCAGCAGCCCAGGGGACAGCGCGTCCTACGAGCAGTACTTC,CASSPGDSASYEQYF
TRBJ1-2,.,TRBV6-2/TRBV6-3,.,13,TGTGCCAGCAGAATGACCACGAACTATGGCTACACCTTC,CASRMTTNYGYTF
TRBJ2-1,.,TRBV30,.,13,TGTGCCTGGCCTCGGGGGCCCGCCGGTGAGCAGTTCTTC,CAWPRGPAGEQFF
TRBJ2-7,.,TRBV7-2,.,13,TGTGCCAGCAGAGCCAATGCTGGTTACGAGCAGTACTTC,CASRANAGYEQYF
TRBJ2-5,.,TRBV12-3/TRBV12-4,.,13,TGTGCCAGCACCCCGAGTTGGGACGAGACCCAGTACTTC,CASTPSWDETQYF
TRBJ2-5,TRBD1,TRBV6-5,.,13,TGTGCCAGCAGTACCGGGACAGAGGGGACCCAGTACTTC,CASSTGTEGTQYF
TRBJ2-3,.,TRBV7-2,.,13,TGTGCCAGCAGCTTGAGTTTGCGGGATACGCAGTATTTT,CASSLSLRDTQYF
TRBJ2-7,TRBD1,TRBV27,.,11,TGTGCCAGCGGGAGGACAGGGCCCAAGTACTTC,CASGRTGPKYF
TRBJ1-2,.,TRBV9,.,13,TGTGCCAGCAGCGTAGGGCAGCCCTATGGCTACACCTTC,CASSVGQPYGYTF
TRBJ2-3,.,TRBV9,.,14,TGTGCCAGCTCCTTCGCTGCTAGTGGAGATACGCAGTATTTT,CASSFAASGDTQYF
TRBJ2-2,.,TRBV2,.,13,TGTGCCGGAGGTGGGATGGTGGCCGGGGAGCTGTTTTTT,CAGGGMVAGELFF
TRBJ1-2,.,TRBV12-3/TRBV12-4,.,14,TGTGCCAGCAGTTCTACGCGGGCTAACTATGGCTACACCTTC,CASSSTRANYGYTF
TRBJ2-2,TRBD2,TRBV12-3/TRBV12-4,.,14,TGTGCCAGCAGCCCGGGCGGGGGAACCGGGGAGCTGTTTTTT,CASSPGGGTGELFF
TRBJ1-5,.,TRBV20-1,.,13,TGCAGTGCTAGTAAGGACGTCAATCAGCCCCAGCATTTT,CSASKDVNQPQHF
TRBJ2-3,.,TRBV20-1,.,14,TGCAGTGCTACCCACGCCATAATGACAGATACGCAGTATTTT,CSATHAIMTDTQYF
TRBJ1-2,TRBD1,TRBV20-1,once,16,TGCAGTGCTAGAGGGCTCCGACAGGGAATTGATGATGGCTACACCTTC,CSARGLRQGIDDGYTF
TRBJ2-1,.,TRBV12-5,.,14,TGTGCTAGTGGAATGGCAGGGGGGTCCAATGAGCAGTTCTTC,CASGMAGGSNEQFF
TRBJ1-1,TRBD1,TRBV12-3/TRBV12-4,.,14,TGTGCCAGTTCATTAGGGACAGTGAACACTGAAGCTTTCTTT,CASSLGTVNTEAFF
TRBJ2-5,.,TRBV5-1,once,14,TGCGCCAGCAGCTTGGGACAGGTAGAAGAGACCCAGTACTTC,CASSLGQVEETQYF
TRBJ2-2,.,TRBV9,.,13,TGTGCCAGCAGCGTAGTTAATTCGGGGGAGCTGTTTTTT,CASSVVNSGELFF
TRBJ1-2,.,TRBV20-1,.,10,TGCAGTGCTAGCACAATAAGCTACACCTTC,CSASTISYTF
TRBJ1-6,.,TRBV9,once,13,TGTGCCAGCAGCGTAGGAGAAACTGCACCCCTCCACTTT,CASSVGETAPLHF
TRBJ1-5,.,TRBV20-1,.,15,TGCAGTTCTACCGGGGGGGCGGGGAGCAATCAGCCCCAGCATTTT,CSSTGGAGSNQPQHF
TRBJ1-5,.,TRBV15,.,14,TGTGCCACCAGCAGCTTACCTGGTAGTCAGCCCCAGCATTTT,CATSSLPGSQPQHF